This T cell receptor (beta chain) originates from a study of T cells in Graves' hyperthyroidism and ophthalmopathy. Amplified TCR beta CDR3 regions derived from RNA transcripts. The study used the HTBI primer set for a first-round RT-PCR of the TCR CDR3. TCRdb itself ran the multiplex PCR reads through MiXCR, one entry per CDR3 protein. Among 500,000 to 650,000 distinct CDR3 sequences listed, around 43% were seen once. The CDR3 is made up of 14 amino acids. Trimming shortened V by 0 bases and J by 4 bases, and 7 bases separated the two germline ends. Germline V gives CDR1 SGHRS, CDR2 YFSETQ. About this clonotype itself: A read error may be the cause here, since a much bigger clone is one base away.

Lactation, pregnancy, other autoimmune disease or uncontrolled infection led to exclusion of patients. Each diagnosis drew on symptoms, thyroxine, TRAb, thyroid ultrasound and orbital computed tomography findings. Sequencing was performed on peripheral blood or thyroid tissue (not recorded which). This receptor was taken from an adult woman with Graves' disease, either hyperthyroidism or ophthalmopathy (not recorded which). This chain joins TRBV5-1 and TRBJ1-4; D gene unclear. CDR3 region: CASSLESVNEKLFF. The CDR3 DNA reads as TGCGCCAGCAGCTTGGAGTCGGTTAATGAAAAACTGTTTTTT.